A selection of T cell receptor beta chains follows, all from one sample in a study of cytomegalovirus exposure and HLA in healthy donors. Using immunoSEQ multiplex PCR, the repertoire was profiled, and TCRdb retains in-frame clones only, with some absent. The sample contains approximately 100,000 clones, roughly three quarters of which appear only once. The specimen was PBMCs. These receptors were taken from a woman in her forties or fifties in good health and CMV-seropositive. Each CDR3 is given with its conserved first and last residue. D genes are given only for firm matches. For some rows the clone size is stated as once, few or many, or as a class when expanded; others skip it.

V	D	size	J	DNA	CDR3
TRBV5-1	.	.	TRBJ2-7	TGCGCCAGCAGGCCAGGGGGCGCGAATCGGGGGGACTACGAGCAGTACTTC	CASRPGGANRGDYEQYF
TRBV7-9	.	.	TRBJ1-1	TGTGCCAGCAGCTTATCGGGGGGCCCCAACACTGAAGCTTTCTTT	CASSLSGGPNTEAFF
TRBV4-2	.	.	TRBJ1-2	TGTGCCAGCAGCCAGGTCGAGGATGGCTACACCTTC	CASSQVEDGYTF
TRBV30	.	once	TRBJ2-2	TGTGCCTGGGACCCGGGACTGAGCAACACCGGGGAGCTGTTTTTT	CAWDPGLSNTGELFF
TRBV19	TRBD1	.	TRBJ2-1	TGTGCCAGTAGTATTCCCATCTACCGGGACAGGGTCGAATATGAGCAGTTCTTC	CASSIPIYRDRVEYEQFF
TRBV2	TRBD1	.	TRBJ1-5	TGTGCCAGCAACCCGACAGGGGTTCGGCCCCAGCATTTT	CASNPTGVRPQHF
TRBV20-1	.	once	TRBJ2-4	TGCAGTTCTTTCCGCAGTGACATTCAGTACTTC	CSSFRSDIQYF
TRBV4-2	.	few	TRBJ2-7	TGTGCCAGCAGCCAAGAGGGAGGGGGGGCCCCCTACGAGCAGTACTTC	CASSQEGGGAPYEQYF
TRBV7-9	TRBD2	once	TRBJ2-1	TGTGCCAGCAGCTTAGCGGTAGCGGGAGGATTTTACAATGAGCAGTTCTTC	CASSLAVAGGFYNEQFF
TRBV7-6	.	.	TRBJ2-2	TGTGCCAGCAGCTTAGTGGCCGCAACAGGGGAGGACGGGGAGCTGTTTTTT	CASSLVAATGEDGELFF
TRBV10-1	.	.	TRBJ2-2	TGCGCCAGTCGGACAGACGGGACCGGGGAGCTGTTTTTT	CASRTDGTGELFF
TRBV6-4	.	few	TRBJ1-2	TGTGCCAGCAGTGACTCATCAGGGCGCGGAGGCTACACCTTC	CASSDSSGRGGYTF
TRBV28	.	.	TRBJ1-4	TGTGCCAGCAGTCCCGGACCCCCAGGGCGAAAACTGTTTTTT	CASSPGPPGRKLFF
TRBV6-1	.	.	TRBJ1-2	TGTGCCAGCAGCCCGACAGCCTCGGGCGGCTACACCTTC	CASSPTASGGYTF
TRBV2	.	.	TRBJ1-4	TGTGCCAGCAGCCCAATGAATGCCGGGACTGATAATGAAAAACTGTTTTTT	CASSPMNAGTDNEKLFF
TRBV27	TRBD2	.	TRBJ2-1	TGTGCCAGCAGTCCCACCGGGACTAGCGCGTACAATGAGCAGTTCTTC	CASSPTGTSAYNEQFF
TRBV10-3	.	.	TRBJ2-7	TGTGCCATCAGTGAAGCACAGCCCTACGAGCAGTACTTC	CAISEAQPYEQYF
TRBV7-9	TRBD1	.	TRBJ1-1	TGTGCCAGCACCCCCCAGGGGGCTATCACTGAAGCTTTCTTT	CASTPQGAITEAFF
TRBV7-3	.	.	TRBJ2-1	TGTGCCAGCAGCTTCACTCGACTGGCAGGGTACAATGAGCAGTTCTTC	CASSFTRLAGYNEQFF
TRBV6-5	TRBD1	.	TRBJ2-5	TGTGCCAGCAGAAGACAGGGATACCAAGAGACCCAGTACTTC	CASRRQGYQETQYF
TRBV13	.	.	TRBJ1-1	TGTGCCAGCAGCTCCAGGGTGGCCATGAACACTGAAGCTTTCTTT	CASSSRVAMNTEAFF
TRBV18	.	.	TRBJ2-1	TGTGCCAGCTCACCACCGCTAACGGGAGCTGGGGGCAATGAGCAGTTCTTC	CASSPPLTGAGGNEQFF
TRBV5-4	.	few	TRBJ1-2	TGTGCCAGCAGCTTACAGGGAAGCTACACCTTC	CASSLQGSYTF
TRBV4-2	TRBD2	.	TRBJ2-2	TGTGCCAGCAGCCAACTCCTACTAGCGGGAGGGCCGTTTACCGGGGAGCTGTTTTTT	CASSQLLLAGGPFTGELFF
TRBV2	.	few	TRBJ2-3	TGTGCCAGCAAGGAGGACTATAACTCAAGGGATACGCAGTATTTT	CASKEDYNSRDTQYF
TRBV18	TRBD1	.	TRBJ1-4	TGTGCCAGCTCACGGACAGGGACTAATGAAAAACTGTTTTTT	CASSRTGTNEKLFF
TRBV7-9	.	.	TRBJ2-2	TGTGCCAGCAGCTTAGGGCCCCAGGGGCTGTTTTTT	CASSLGPQGLFF
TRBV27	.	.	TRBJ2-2	TGTGCCAGCAGTTTAGGTCAGGTCACCGGGGAGCTGTTTTTT	CASSLGQVTGELFF
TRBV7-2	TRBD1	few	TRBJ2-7	TGTGCCAGCAGCCCGACAGGGGGCTACGAGCAGTACTTC	CASSPTGGYEQYF
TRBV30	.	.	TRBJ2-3	TGTGCCTGGGGGGGCCGATCCACAGATACGCAGTATTTT	CAWGGRSTDTQYF
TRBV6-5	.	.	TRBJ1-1	TGTGCCAGCAGTTACTCACCCAGGGCGAACACTGAAGCTTTCTTT	CASSYSPRANTEAFF
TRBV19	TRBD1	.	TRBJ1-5	TGTGCCAGTAGTATCATCGGGACAGGGAACAATCAGCCCCAGCATTTT	CASSIIGTGNNQPQHF
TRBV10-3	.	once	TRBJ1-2	TGTGCCACCAGTGCCCCCCGGGACACGTCTCAGGAAGGCTACACCTTC	CATSAPRDTSQEGYTF
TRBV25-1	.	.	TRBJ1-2	TGTGCCAGCAGTGACCCGGGGTATGGCTACACCTTC	CASSDPGYGYTF
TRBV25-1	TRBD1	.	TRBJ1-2	TGTGCCAGCAGTGAAGAGGACAGGGGGCTTATTGGCTACACCTTC	CASSEEDRGLIGYTF
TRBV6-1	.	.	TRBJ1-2	TGTGCCAGCAGGACAGACGCTAACTATGGCTACACCTTC	CASRTDANYGYTF
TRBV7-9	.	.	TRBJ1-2	TGTTCCAGCAGCCGAGGAACGACCCAGGAGGGCTATGGCTACACCTTC	CSSSRGTTQEGYGYTF
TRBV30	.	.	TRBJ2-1	TGTGCCTGGAGTGTAGGAGTCGCCAATGAGCAGTTCTTC	CAWSVGVANEQFF
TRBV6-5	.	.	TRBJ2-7	TGTGCCAGCACCCCTGGGCCGCCCTACGAGCAGTACTTC	CASTPGPPYEQYF
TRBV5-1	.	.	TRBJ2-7	TGCGCCAGCAGCTTGGGGGGACTGACTGACAGGGCGCTAGAGCAGTACTTC	CASSLGGLTDRALEQYF
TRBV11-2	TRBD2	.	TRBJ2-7	TGTGCCAGCAGCTCCCTAGCGGAGTCCTACGAGCAGTACTTC	CASSSLAESYEQYF
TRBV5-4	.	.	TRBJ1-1	TGTGCCAGCAGCTTGGTCTCTAGACAGGACACTGAAGCTTTCTTT	CASSLVSRQDTEAFF
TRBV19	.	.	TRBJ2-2	TGTGCCAGTAGTAAATGGCAGGTGAACACCGGGGAGCTGTTTTTT	CASSKWQVNTGELFF
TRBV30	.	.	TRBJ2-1	.	CAWSVAGGAIF
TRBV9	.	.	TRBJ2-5	TGTGCCAGCAGCTCCTCCGGAGGACCCGCGGTAGGACAAGAGACCCAGTACTTC	CASSSSGGPAVGQETQYF
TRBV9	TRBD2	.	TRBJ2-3	TGTGCCAGCAGCCTCCCGGCAAGCGGGAGGGATCCTCGGGTCCCCACAGATACGCAGTATTTT	CASSLPASGRDPRVPTDTQYF
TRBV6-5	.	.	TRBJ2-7	TGTGCCAGCAGTCCTCCCGGACAGTTCTCCTACGAGCAGTACTTC	CASSPPGQFSYEQYF
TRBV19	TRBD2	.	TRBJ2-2	TGTGCCAGTAGTATAGAGGGACTAGCGGGAGGACCCGGGGAGCTGTTTTTT	CASSIEGLAGGPGELFF
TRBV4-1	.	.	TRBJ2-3	TGCGCCAGCAGCCTTCGACAGGAAAGCACAGATACGCAGTATTTT	CASSLRQESTDTQYF
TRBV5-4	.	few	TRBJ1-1	TGTGCCAGCAGCCCCGCGGGTGGGGGCCGCATGAACACTGAAGCTTTCTTT	CASSPAGGGRMNTEAFF